This T cell receptor beta chain was captured by sequencing in a study of CD8+CD57+ T cells in acquired aplastic anemia. Whole-study context: Isolated CD4+ and CD8+ cells, once sorted, yielded DNA averaging around 3 ug. Findings of the study overall: Between the patient and control groups, CD8+ Simpson's diversity did not differ significantly. The same twenty-nine CD8+ CDR3 sequences occurred in patients and in controls.

This CDR3 spans 14 amino acids. From germline, CDR1 is SGHVS and CDR2 FQNEAQ. With 5 bases clipped from V and 3 bases from J, the junction kept 4 bases outside the gene matches. Genomic DNA provided the template from which TCR beta VDJ and CDR3 profiles were obtained. A single record per CDR3 protein comes from TCRdb applying MiXCR to the reads. The sample records 250,000 to 300,000 distinct CDR3 sequences, roughly three fifths being singletons. This clonotype was picked up one time. The antigen remains undetermined. The clonotype comes from a human donor with severe aplastic anemia or a healthy control (not recorded which). The sequenced sample was sorted CD4+, CD8+, or CD8+CD57+ T cells (not recorded which) from PBMCs. This chain uses TRBV7-8 with TRBJ1-1; TRBD1 agrees at 9 bases. The CDR3 spells CASSVQGADTEAFF. CDR3 nucleotide sequence: TGTGCCAGCAGCGTACAGGGGGCGGACACTGAAGCTTTCTTT.